Described below is a single TCR beta chain sequence and its context. This clone was counted a few times. Its antigen has not been determined. Per-base quality was not reported, and no clone a single base away is much larger than it. Collaborating institutions collected whole blood in K2EDTA tubes following their own protocols. For TCRbeta analysis, collaborators shipped samples as frozen whole blood, isolated PBMCs, or DNA extracted from either of those sample types. This entry is derived from a study of blood T cell repertoires in COVID-19 (dated by TCRdb to 2018 to 2021). Some background on the complete study: Samples from collaborators originated in the United States, Italy and Spain and spanned both the acute and convalescent phases of COVID-19. The prospective study material was composed of cDNA or gDNA derived from T cells, B-cell-depleted T cells, or PBMCs. Deeply sampled blood TCRbeta repertoires from subjects exposed to, actively infected with, or recovered from COVID-19 were included in the dataset. The repertoires were released in a freely available public database intended as a resource for research on the immune response to SARS-CoV-2. The samples were drawn from two sources: the first 160 participants of the ongoing ImmuneRACE study, and 950 to 1,500 subjects contributed by 6 global collaborators. Sample metadata almost always included a de-identified subject ID, COVID-19 status, age in years and sex. Where available, HLA class I and class II types were obtained from metadata supplied by the sample provider rather than from assay-based typing. Overall study outcomes, separate from this receptor: Clinical and demographic metadata were provided uncurated, with the amount varying by source and participant.

The germline V gene specifies LGHNA as CDR1 and YSLEER as CDR2. V lost 3 bases and J lost 3 bases; the stretch between them is 18 bases long. The CDR3 spans 17 residues, from the cysteine through the phenylalanine. CDR3 DNA is the only sequence kept; it has 51 bases, read in frame from the first base. TCRbeta CDR3 regions were amplified from genomic DNA using the immunoSEQ Assay, a bias-controlled multiplex PCR. Turning to the authors' computational methods: Nucleated cell counts per sample were estimated from amplification of reference gene primers within the assay. To quantify the absolute abundance of each unique TCRbeta CDR3 rearrangement, sequence reads were collapsed and filtered. For each sample, productive Simpson clonality was calculated as the square root of Simpson's diversity index over productive rearrangements. Held by TCRdb, this immuneACCESS table contains in-frame sequences only and omits some clones. Under half of the omission traces to an unresolved V gene where checked; the cause of the rest is unknown. The D gene and trimming were derived from the DNA, and the V and J assignments and clone size from that table. This sample has over 85,000 clones in its table, and about 85% of those were observed once. The top ten clones comprise over 10% of the sample.

Sequencing input: peripheral blood. This clonotype was sampled from a human donor in a cohort sampled during active COVID-19. This sequence uses TRBV4-3 and TRBJ1-5; the D gene is perhaps TRBD1, on 5 matching bases. The DNA sequence is given as TGCGCCAGCAGCCACCTAGGGGTCGCCATAAACAATCAGCCCCAGCATTTT. Its protein product is CASSHLGVAINNQPQHF.